Each of the 14 T cell receptor beta chains below was sequenced from the same sample in a study of response to subunit inactivated influenza vaccine. Using its own MiXCR run on the RT-PCR reads, TCRdb lists one record per CDR3 protein. The sample carries fewer than 550,000 distinct CDR3 sequences, roughly 23% recorded once. This sample comprised CD4+ T cells sorted from PBMCs, obtained approximately 5 days after vaccination. Receptors were obtained from a man aged 50 to 59 who received an inactivated influenza vaccine.

This rearrangement joins TRBV12-3 or TRBV12-4 to TRBJ1-6; no clear D. V was shortened by 5 bases and J by 8 bases, with 10 bases between the two germline ends. The CDR3 has 13 amino acids. CDR3 in amino acids: CASSPRQYSPLHF. The CDR3 DNA reads as TGTGCCAGCAGTCCCCGTCAGTATTCACCCCTCCACTTT.

This clonotype was detected a few times. The genes are TRBV7-9 and TRBJ2-2, with a weak D call TRBD2 (6 bases). Trimming cost V 0 bases and J 6 bases, with 8 bases left between them. Germline lookup yields CDR1 SEHNR and CDR2 FQNEAQ (reference sequence). CDR3 length: 14 amino acids. CDR3 bases: TGTGCCAGCAGCTTAGCCAGGGAGGCCGGGGAGCTGTTTTTT. Amino acids: CASSLAREAGELFF.

The chain joins TRBV12-3 or TRBV12-4 to TRBJ2-3, with a tentative D call TRBD2 (5 bases). The CDR3 contains 14 residues. The ends were cut back, 3 bases at V and 5 bases at J, with 12 bases in the middle. The CDR3 sequence: CASSFYRTEDTQYF. In nucleotides, the CDR3 is TGTGCCAGCAGTTTCTATAGGACTGAAGATACGCAGTATTTT.

This clonotype showed up just a few times. The V call is TRBV12-3 or TRBV12-4, the J call TRBJ2-2, with a tentative D call TRBD1 (5 bases). The V end was cut by 6 bases, the J end by 1 base, with 6 bases between. This CDR3 comprises 13 residues. Here the CDR3 reads CASRDMNTGELFF. CDR3 in DNA: TGTGCCAGCAGGGACATGAACACCGGGGAGCTGTTTTTT.

The chain joins TRBV29-1 to TRBJ2-2; TRBD2 aligns across 7 bases. V trimming: 3 bases; J trimming: 5 bases; junction bases outside the gene matches: 3. This CDR3 region has 13 residues. The V gene's germline CDR1 is SQVTM and CDR2 ANQGSEA. The CDR3 region has the DNA TGCAGCGTTGAGCGGGAGAGGACCGGGGAGCTGTTTTTT. This gives the protein CSVERERTGELFF.

The chain links TRBV6-5 to TRBJ2-7; TRBD2 is a possible D gene (7 bases). The CDR3 has 17 amino acids. Between the trimmed V and J ends, which lost 0 bases and 4 bases, there was a span of 19 bases. CDR1 and CDR2 (germline): MNHEY, SVGAGI. The CDR3 loop is CASSYSVGSGTLYEQYF. The CDR3 region has the DNA TGTGCCAGCAGTTACTCAGTCGGGAGCGGGACACTATACGAGCAGTACTTC.

This clonotype was recorded a few times. The chain carries TRBV10-3 and TRBJ2-1; 9 positions agree with TRBD1. The V gene end was trimmed by 4 bases and the J gene end by 7 bases; junction bases not matched to a gene: 5. The CDR3 covers 14 residues. Per germline, CDR1 ENHRY and CDR2 SYGVKD. The CDR3 sequence is CAISGGTGTNEQFF. CDR3 DNA: TGTGCCATCAGTGGAGGGACAGGGACGAATGAGCAGTTCTTC.

This clonotype was seen ten or more times. The rearrangement links TRBV6-2 or TRBV6-3 to TRBJ2-1; 9 positions match TRBD1. The CDR3 consists of 16 residues. Germline-derived CDR1 and CDR2 are MNHEY and SVGEGT. Losses at the gene ends were 6 bases for V and 5 bases for J; bases not matched to a gene: 11. CDR3 region: CASRMTGGGAHNEQFF. The DNA for the CDR3 is TGTGCCAGCAGGATGACAGGGGGGGGGGCCCACAATGAGCAGTTCTTC.

This clonotype has just a few counts. This rearrangement joins TRBV7-2 to TRBJ2-7; 7 nucleotides align to TRBD1. The CDR3 sequence is 14 residues long. Trimming removed 5 bases from V and 7 bases from J; junction bases left unmatched: 11. CDR1 is SGHTA and CDR2 is FQGNSA in the germline V gene. CDR3 sequence reads: CASSTDRALGEQYF. In DNA, the CDR3 is TGTGCCAGCAGCACCGACAGGGCTCTAGGGGAGCAGTACTTC.

This clonotype was seen a handful of times. V gene TRBV7-6 combines with J gene TRBJ2-3; D unclear. Germline CDR1 reads SGHVS; CDR2 reads FNYEAQ. V was cut by 6 bases and J by 4 bases, with 8 bases left in between. The CDR3 runs 12 residues. The CDR3 bases are TGTGCCAGCAGTCCCCCATCAGATACGCAGTATTTT. Translation: CASSPPSDTQYF. The variable domain in full, with the rest retrieved from reference TRBV7-6 and TRBJ2-3, is GAGVSQSPRYKVTKRGQDVALRCDPISGHVSLYWYRQALGQGPEFLTYFNYEAQQDKSGLPNDRFSAERPEGSISTLTIQRTEQRDSAMYRCASSPPSDTQYFGPGTRLTVL.

This clonotype was observed a handful of times. The rearrangement joins TRBV7-9 to TRBJ2-5; 10 nucleotides agree with TRBD1. V lost 5 bases and J lost 4; bases outside the gene matches: 10. CDR1 is SEHNR, CDR2 FQNEAQ, per germline (reference sequence). The CDR3 totals 16 residues. DNA of the CDR3: TGTGCCAGCAGCAAGCCGGGACAGGGGAGTCGAGAGACCCAGTACTTC. As protein: CASSKPGQGSRETQYF.

This clonotype was detected a few times. The gene calls are TRBV5-1 and TRBJ2-3; D not certain. Germline CDR1 reads SGHRS; CDR2 reads YFSETQ. V was pared by 2 bases and J by 5 bases, with 15 bases between. This CDR3 contains 15 residues. DNA of the CDR3: TGCGCCAGCAGCTTAAATCTCGGAAGTCTAGATACGCAGTATTTT. This translates into CASSLNLGSLDTQYF.

The V and J genes are TRBV20-1 and TRBJ2-1; TRBD2 is a possible D gene (7 bases). This CDR3 is built from 19 residues. Germline V gene sequence: CDR1 DFQATT, CDR2 SNEGSKA (reference sequence). Trimming left V 0 bases short and J 5 bases short, with 26 bases between. The CDR3: CSARDVGGRAFIQNNEQFF. CDR3 sequence (DNA): TGCAGTGCTAGAGACGTAGGGGGGAGGGCCTTTATTCAGAACAATGAGCAGTTCTTC.

The chain has TRBV5-1 and TRBJ1-1, with TRBD1 identical over 7 bases. V dropped 4 bases and J dropped 2; count of bases not matched to a gene: 8. The CDR3 has 15 residues. Germline values: CDR1 SGHRS, CDR2 YFSETQ. The CDR3 sequence: CASSADRVGNTEAFF. The CDR3 DNA reads TGCGCCAGCAGCGCCGACAGGGTTGGAAACACTGAAGCTTTCTTT.